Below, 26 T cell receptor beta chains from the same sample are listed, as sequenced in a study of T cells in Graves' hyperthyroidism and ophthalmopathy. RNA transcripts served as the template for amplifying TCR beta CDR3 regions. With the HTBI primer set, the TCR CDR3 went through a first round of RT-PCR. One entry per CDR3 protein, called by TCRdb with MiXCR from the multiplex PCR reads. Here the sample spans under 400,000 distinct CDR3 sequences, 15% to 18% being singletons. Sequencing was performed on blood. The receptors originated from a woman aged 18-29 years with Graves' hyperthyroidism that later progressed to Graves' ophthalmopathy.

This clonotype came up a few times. CDR3 sequence: CASSFPGPRNIQYF. Here the CDR3 DNA reads TGTGCCAGCAGTTTTCCGGGACCGCGAAACATTCAGTACTTC. The J gene is TRBJ2-4, the V gene TRBV28; either TRBD1 or TRBD2 may fit D (5 bases each). Looked up from germline, CDR1 is MDHEN and CDR2 is SYDVKM. Trimming shortened V by 3 bases and J by 6 bases, and 12 bases separated the two germline ends. This CDR3 has 14 residues.

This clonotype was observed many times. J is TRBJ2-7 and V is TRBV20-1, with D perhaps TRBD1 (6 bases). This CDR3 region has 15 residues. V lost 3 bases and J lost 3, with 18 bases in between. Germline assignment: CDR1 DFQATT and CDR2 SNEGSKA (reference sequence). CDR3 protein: CSARADRSKIYEQYF. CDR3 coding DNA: TGCAGTGCTAGGGCCGACAGGTCGAAAATCTACGAGCAGTACTTC.

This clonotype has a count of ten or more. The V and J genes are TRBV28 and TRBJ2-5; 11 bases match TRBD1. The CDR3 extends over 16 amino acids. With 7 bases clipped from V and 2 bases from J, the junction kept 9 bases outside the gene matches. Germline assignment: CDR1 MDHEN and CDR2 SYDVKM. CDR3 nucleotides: TGTGCCAGCACTCACCGGGACAGGGGGGAGCAAGAGACCCAGTACTTC. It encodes CASTHRDRGEQETQYF.

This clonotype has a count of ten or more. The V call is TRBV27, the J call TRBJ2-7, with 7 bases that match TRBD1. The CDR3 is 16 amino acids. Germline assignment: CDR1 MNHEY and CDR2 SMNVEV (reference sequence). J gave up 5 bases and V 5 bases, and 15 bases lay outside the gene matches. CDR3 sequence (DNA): TGTGCCAGCAGTCCTACAGGGGCTCTAAGAGGGAACGAGCAGTACTTC. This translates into CASSPTGALRGNEQYF.

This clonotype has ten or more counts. As DNA, the CDR3 is TGCAGTGCTAGAGATCCCGGACGGATTCCAGAAGCTTTCTTT. Its protein is CSARDPGRIPEAFF. The rearrangement links TRBV20-1 to TRBJ1-1; the D is unclear. Germline lookup yields CDR1 DFQATT and CDR2 SNEGSKA (reference sequence). The CDR3 is 14 residues long. With 0 bases removed from V and 8 bases from J, the gap between germline ends came to 16 bases.

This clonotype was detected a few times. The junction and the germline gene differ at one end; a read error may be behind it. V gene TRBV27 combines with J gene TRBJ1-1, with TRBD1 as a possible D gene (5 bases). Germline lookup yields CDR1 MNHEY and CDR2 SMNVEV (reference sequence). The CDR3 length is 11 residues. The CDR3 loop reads CATETDTEALF. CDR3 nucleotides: TGTGCCACGGAGACGGACACTGAAGCTCTCTTT.

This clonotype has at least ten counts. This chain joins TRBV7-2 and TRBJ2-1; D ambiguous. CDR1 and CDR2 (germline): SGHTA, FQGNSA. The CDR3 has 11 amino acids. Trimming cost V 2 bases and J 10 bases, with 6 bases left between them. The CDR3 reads CASSLSMEQFF. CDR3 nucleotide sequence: TGTGCCAGCAGCTTAAGTATGGAGCAGTTCTTC.

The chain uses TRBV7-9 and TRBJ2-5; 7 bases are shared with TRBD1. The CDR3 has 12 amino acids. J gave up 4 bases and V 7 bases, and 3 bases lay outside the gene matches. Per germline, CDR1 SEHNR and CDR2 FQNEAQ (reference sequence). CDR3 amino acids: CASTTGVETQYF. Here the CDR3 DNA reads TGTGCCAGCACCACAGGGGTAGAGACCCAGTACTTC.

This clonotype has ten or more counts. CDR3 residues: CASSDTGQETQYF. Here the CDR3 DNA reads TGTGCCAGCAGTGATACAGGGCAAGAGACCCAGTACTTC. The chain joins TRBV2 to TRBJ2-5, with D possibly being TRBD1 (6 bases). Germline V gene sequence: CDR1 SNHLY, CDR2 FYNNEI. V lost 3 bases and J lost 2, with 7 bases in between. The length of the CDR3 is 13 residues.

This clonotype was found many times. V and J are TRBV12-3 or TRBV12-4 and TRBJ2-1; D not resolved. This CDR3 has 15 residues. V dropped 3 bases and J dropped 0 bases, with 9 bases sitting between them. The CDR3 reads CASSFNGDSYNEQFF. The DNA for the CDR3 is TGTGCCAGCAGTTTCAACGGTGACTCCTACAATGAGCAGTTCTTC.

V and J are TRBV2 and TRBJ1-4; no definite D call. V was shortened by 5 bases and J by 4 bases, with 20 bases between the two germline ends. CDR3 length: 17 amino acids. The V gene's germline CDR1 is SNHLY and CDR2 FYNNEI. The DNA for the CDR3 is TGTGCCAGCAGTTACCTAGGGCCCACCCTATATAATGAAAAACTGTTTTTT. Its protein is CASSYLGPTLYNEKLFF.

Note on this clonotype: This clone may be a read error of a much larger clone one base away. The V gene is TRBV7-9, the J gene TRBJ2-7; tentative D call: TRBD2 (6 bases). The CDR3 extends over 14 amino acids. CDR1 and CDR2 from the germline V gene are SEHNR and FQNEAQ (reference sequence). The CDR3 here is CASSSGLPHYEQCF. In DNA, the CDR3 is TGTGCCAGCAGCTCGGGACTTCCTCACTACGAGCAGTGCTTC.

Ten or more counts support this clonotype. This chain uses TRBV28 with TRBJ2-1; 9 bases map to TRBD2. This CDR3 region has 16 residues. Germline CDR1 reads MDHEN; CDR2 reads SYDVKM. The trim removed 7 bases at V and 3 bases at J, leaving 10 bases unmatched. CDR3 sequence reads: CASNPAGTSYYNEQFF. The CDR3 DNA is TGTGCCAGCAACCCCGCCGGGACTAGCTACTACAATGAGCAGTTCTTC.

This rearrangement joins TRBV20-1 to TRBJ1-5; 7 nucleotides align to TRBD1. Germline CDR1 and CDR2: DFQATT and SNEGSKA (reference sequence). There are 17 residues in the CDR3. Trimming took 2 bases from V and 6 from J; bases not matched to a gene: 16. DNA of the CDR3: TGCAGTGCTAGAAAGTTGCGAGGGGGCGGTTTGCCTCAGCCCCAGCATTTT. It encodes CSARKLRGGGLPQPQHF.

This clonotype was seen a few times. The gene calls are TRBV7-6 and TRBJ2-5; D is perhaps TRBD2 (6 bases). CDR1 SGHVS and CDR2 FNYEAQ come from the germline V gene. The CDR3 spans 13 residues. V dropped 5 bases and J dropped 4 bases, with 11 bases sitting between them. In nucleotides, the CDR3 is TGTGCCAGCAGCGCGGGACCCAGAGAGACCCAGTACTTC. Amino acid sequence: CASSAGPRETQYF.

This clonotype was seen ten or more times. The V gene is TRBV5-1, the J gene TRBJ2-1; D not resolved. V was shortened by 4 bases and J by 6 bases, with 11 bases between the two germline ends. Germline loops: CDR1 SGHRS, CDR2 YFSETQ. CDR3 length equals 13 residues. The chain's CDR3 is CASSPPTPNEQFF. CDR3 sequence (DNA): TGCGCCAGCAGCCCACCGACTCCCAATGAGCAGTTCTTC.

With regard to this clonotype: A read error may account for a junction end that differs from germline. CDR3: CSAKSGTSGGTDTRYF. The CDR3 DNA sequence: TGCAGTGCTAAATCCGGGACTAGCGGCGGCACAGATACGCGGTATTTT. V and J are TRBV20-1 and TRBJ2-3, with 11 bases that match TRBD2. This CDR3 has 16 amino acids. Germline V gene data show CDR1 as DFQATT and CDR2 as SNEGSKA (reference sequence).

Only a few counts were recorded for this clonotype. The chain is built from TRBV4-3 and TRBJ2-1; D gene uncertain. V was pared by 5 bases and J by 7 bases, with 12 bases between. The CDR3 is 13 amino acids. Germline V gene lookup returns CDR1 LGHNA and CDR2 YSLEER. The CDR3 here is CASSSLMGNEQFF. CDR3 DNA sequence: TGCGCCAGCAGCTCCTTGATGGGGAATGAGCAGTTCTTC.

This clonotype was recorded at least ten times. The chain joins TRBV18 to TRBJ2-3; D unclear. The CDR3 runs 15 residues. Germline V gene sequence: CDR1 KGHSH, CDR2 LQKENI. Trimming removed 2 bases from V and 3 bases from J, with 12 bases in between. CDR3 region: CASSPVGILTDTQYF. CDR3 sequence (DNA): TGTGCCAGCTCACCAGTGGGCATACTGACAGATACGCAGTATTTT. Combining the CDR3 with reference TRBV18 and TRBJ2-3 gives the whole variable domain NAGVMQNPRHLVRRRGQEARLRCSPMKGHSHVYWYRQLPEEGLKFMVYLQKENIIDESGMPKERFSAEFPKEGPSILRIQQVVRGDSAAYFCASSPVGILTDTQYFGPGTRLTVL.

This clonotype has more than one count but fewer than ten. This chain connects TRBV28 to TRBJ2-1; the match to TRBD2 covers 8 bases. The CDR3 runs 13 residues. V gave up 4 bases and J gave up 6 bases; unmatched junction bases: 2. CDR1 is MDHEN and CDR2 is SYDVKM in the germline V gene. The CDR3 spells CASSWTSINEQFF. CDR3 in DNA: TGTGCCAGCAGTTGGACTAGCATCAATGAGCAGTTCTTC.

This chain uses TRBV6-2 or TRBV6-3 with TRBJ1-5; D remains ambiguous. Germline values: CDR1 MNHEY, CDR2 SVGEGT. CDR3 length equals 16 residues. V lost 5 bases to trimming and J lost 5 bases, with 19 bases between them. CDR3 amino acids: CASSPPREGWYQPQHF. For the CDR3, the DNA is TGTGCCAGCAGTCCACCTCGAGAGGGATGGTATCAGCCCCAGCATTTT.

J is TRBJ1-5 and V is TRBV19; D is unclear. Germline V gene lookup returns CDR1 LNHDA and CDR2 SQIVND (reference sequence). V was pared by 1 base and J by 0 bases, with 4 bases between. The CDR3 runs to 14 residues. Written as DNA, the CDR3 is TGTGCCAGTAGTATAGCAGTTAGCAATCAGCCCCAGCATTTT. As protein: CASSIAVSNQPQHF. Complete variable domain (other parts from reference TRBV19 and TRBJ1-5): DGGITQSPKYLFRKEGQNVTLSCEQNLNHDAMYWYRQDPGQGLRLIYYSQIVNDFQKGDIAEGYSVSREKKESFPLTVTSAQKNPTAFYLCASSIAVSNQPQHFGDGTRLSIL.

The CDR3 bases are TGTGCCAGCAGTATCACCAGGCCGGCGGGCACCGGGGAGCTGTTTTTT. Amino acid sequence: CASSITRPAGTGELFF. This chain connects TRBV6-1 to TRBJ2-2; D is possibly TRBD2 (5 bases). Germline CDR1 and CDR2: MNHNS and SASEGT. The CDR3 consists of 16 residues. The germline V and J ends were trimmed by 5 bases and 4 bases, with 17 bases remaining between them.

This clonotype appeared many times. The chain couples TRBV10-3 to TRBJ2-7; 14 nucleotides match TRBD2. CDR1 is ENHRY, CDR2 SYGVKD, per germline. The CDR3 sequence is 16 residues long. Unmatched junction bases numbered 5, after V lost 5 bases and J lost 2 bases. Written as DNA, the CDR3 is TGTGCCATCAGTCCGGGACTAGCGGGAGCGCCCTACGAGCAGTACTTC. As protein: CAISPGLAGAPYEQYF.

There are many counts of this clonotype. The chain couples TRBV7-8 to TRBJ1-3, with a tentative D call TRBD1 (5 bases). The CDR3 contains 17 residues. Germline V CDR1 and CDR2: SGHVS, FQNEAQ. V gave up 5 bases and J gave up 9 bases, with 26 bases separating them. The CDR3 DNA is TGTGCCAGCAGCCAATCCCGGGGGGGATCTGATGGCGGCACCATATATTTT. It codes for CASSQSRGGSDGGTIYF. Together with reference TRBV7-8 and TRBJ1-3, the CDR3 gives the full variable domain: GAGVSQSPRYKVAKRGQDVALRCDPISGHVSLFWYQQALGQGPEFLTYFQNEAQLDKSGLPSDRFFAERPEGSVSTLKIQRTQQEDSAVYLCASSQSRGGSDGGTIYFGEGSWLTVV.

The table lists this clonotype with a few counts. The CDR3 coding sequence is TGTGCCATCTCTCGGGCAGGGAGGATTGATGAGCAGTTCTTC. Its translation: CAISRAGRIDEQFF. The gene calls are TRBV27 and TRBJ2-1; possibly TRBD2 for D (6 bases). Trimming left V 10 bases short and J 8 bases short, with 21 bases between. The CDR3 is 14 amino acids. CDR1 MNHEY and CDR2 SMNVEV come from the germline V gene (reference sequence).